This T cell receptor beta chain was sequenced for a study of identical twins. TCRdb re-called the 5' RACE reads with MiXCR, one entry per CDR3 protein. The table lists 700,000 to 950,000 distinct CDR3 sequences, approximately 13% of them singletons, with about 1.6% in the top ten. Study findings and constraints: For out-of-frame alpha sequences shared by twins, low generation probability was in excess.

For this clonotype: Its target is unknown.

This sample also appeared in a second study, on yellow fever vaccine responses in identical twins.

The receptor was derived from a woman between 18 and 29 years old in good health. Sequencing input: PBMCs.

CDR3 sequence: CASNNRELNQPQHF. CDR3 DNA: TGTGCCAGTAATAACAGGGAGTTAAATCAGCCCCAGCATTTT. The rearrangement joins TRBV19 to TRBJ1-5, with TRBD1 as a possible D gene (6 bases). The CDR3 is 14 amino acids. The V and J ends lost 7 bases and 4 bases respectively, with 14 bases between them. Germline CDR1 is LNHDA and CDR2 is SQIVND (reference sequence).